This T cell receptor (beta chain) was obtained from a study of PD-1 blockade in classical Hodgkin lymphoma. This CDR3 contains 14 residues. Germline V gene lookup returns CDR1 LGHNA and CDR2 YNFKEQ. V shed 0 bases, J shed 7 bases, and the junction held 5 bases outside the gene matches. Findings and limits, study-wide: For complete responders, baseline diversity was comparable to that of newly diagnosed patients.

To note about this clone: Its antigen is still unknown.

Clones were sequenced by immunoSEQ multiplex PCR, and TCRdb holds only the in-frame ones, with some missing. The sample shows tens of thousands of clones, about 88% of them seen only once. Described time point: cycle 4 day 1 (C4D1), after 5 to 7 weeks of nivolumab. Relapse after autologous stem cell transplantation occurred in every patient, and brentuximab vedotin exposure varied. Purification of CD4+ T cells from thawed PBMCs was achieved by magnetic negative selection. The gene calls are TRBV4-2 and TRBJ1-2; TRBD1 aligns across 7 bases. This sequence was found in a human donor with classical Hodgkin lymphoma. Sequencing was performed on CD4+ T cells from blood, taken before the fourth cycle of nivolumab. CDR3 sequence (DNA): TGTGCCAGCAGCCAAGACAGGGGGATCTCTGGCTACACCTTC. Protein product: CASSQDRGISGYTF.